What follows are 27 T cell receptor beta chains derived from one specimen sequenced in a study of early T cells in non-severe SARS-CoV-2 infection. TCRdb analysed the 5' RACE reads with MiXCR anew, one entry per CDR3 protein. The repertoire holds under 60,000 distinct CDR3 sequences, over 7% seen once, with roughly 4.2% in the top ten. The sequenced sample was whole blood. All receptors come from an adult who was a healthcare worker with PCR-confirmed SARS-CoV-2 infection or an uninfected control (not recorded which).

This clonotype was observed many times. The V call is TRBV11-2, the J call TRBJ1-1; D is undetermined. The germline V gene encodes CDR1 SGHAT and CDR2 FQNNGV. V gave up 5 bases and J gave up 3 bases, with 19 bases separating them. The CDR3 is made up of 16 amino acids. The CDR3 protein is CASSLRSYPSDTEAFF. CDR3 bases: TGTGCCAGCAGCCTAAGGTCCTACCCTAGCGACACTGAAGCTTTCTTT.

V usage is TRBV18 and J usage is TRBJ2-5, with TRBD1 matching over 7 bases. The CDR3 extends over 15 amino acids. CDR1 is KGHSH and CDR2 is LQKENI in the germline V gene. V shed 3 bases and J 5 bases; nucleotides not matched to a gene: 9. In DNA form, the CDR3 reads TGTGCCAGCTCACCCAGTCACAGGGGTCAGGAGACCCAGTACTTC. Amino acid sequence: CASSPSHRGQETQYF.

With regard to this clonotype: At one end the junction does not follow the germline gene, possibly because of a read error. The V and J genes are TRBV6-5 and TRBJ2-7; 8 bases are a match to TRBD1. The CDR3 loop spans 15 amino acids. Germline V lookup: CDR1 MNHEY, CDR2 SVGAGI. Written as DNA, the CDR3 is TGTGCCAGCAGTCACTCAGGGGGCGTTAGTGGCGAGCAGTACTTC. Translating it yields CASSHSGGVSGEQYF.

This clonotype showed up many times. The rearrangement links TRBV28 to TRBJ2-7, with D hard to call. V shed 3 bases and J shed 5 bases, with 14 bases lying between them. Germline CDR1 is MDHEN and CDR2 is SYDVKM. The CDR3 spans 14 residues. DNA for the CDR3: TGTGCCAGCAGTTTTTGGTCAGTCATCAACGAGCAGTACTTC. The encoded protein is CASSFWSVINEQYF.

J is TRBJ1-4 and V is TRBV20-1, with D possibly TRBD1 on 5 matching bases. V lost 1 base and J lost 7, with 13 bases in between. The CDR3 contains 14 residues. Germline values: CDR1 DFQATT, CDR2 SNEGSKA (reference sequence). The CDR3 region is CSARVSGVGEKLFF. The DNA of the CDR3 is TGCAGTGCTAGAGTTTCGGGGGTCGGTGAAAAACTGTTTTTT.

The chain links TRBV30 to TRBJ1-6; D unresolved. Trimming took off 1 base at V and 6 bases at J, with 13 bases between the two ends. The CDR3 has 15 amino acids. Germline-derived CDR1 and CDR2 are GTSNPN and SVGIG (reference sequence). The CDR3 DNA reads TGTGCCTGGAGTGCGGGGAGTTCATCTAATTCACCCCTCCACTTT. This translates into CAWSAGSSSNSPLHF.

The chain is built from TRBV12-3 or TRBV12-4 and TRBJ2-3, with D unresolved. Trimming removed 6 bases from V and 6 bases from J, with 19 bases in between. CDR3 size: 15 residues. CDR3 nucleotides: TGTGCCAGCAGGAATCGAAGCCTACCTGGGGATACGCAGTATTTT. Amino acid sequence: CASRNRSLPGDTQYF.

Regarding this clonotype: This may stem from a read error, because a much larger clone lies one nucleotide away. This chain uses TRBV12-3 or TRBV12-4 with TRBJ2-2, with unresolved D. CDR3 length: 14 amino acids. Trimming cost V 3 bases and J 4 bases, with 9 bases left between them. CDR3 loop: CASSLRPSTGELFF. The DNA of the CDR3 is TGTGCCAGCAGTTTGAGACCAAGCACCGGGGAGCTGTTTTTT.

This clonotype was found a few times. V and J are TRBV28 and TRBJ1-5; D call uncertain. The V gene's germline CDR1 is MDHEN and CDR2 SYDVKM. Trimming took 5 bases from V and 6 from J, leaving 8 bases between them. The CDR3 runs 12 residues. This CDR3 reads CASSPSGQPQHF. The DNA for the CDR3 is TGTGCCAGCAGTCCGTCCGGTCAGCCCCAGCATTTT.

The chain links TRBV30 to TRBJ2-3; either TRBD1 or TRBD2 may supply D (6 bases each). This CDR3 has 13 residues. Germline CDR1 and CDR2: GTSNPN and SVGIG (reference sequence). V was pared by 4 bases and J by 12 bases, with 20 bases between. The CDR3 DNA is TGTGCCTGGACCCCCAGCTCGGGGGCTCCTCAGTATTTT. Amino acids: CAWTPSSGAPQYF.

Ten or more counts support this clonotype. This rearrangement joins TRBV6-5 to TRBJ1-4; 12 bases fit TRBD1. The J segment lost 2 bases and the V segment lost 5 bases, leaving 9 bases of the junction unmatched. The V gene's germline CDR1 is MNHEY and CDR2 SVGAGI. The CDR3 loop spans 18 amino acids. The CDR3 is CASSQGTGGLRTNEKLFF. The DNA for the CDR3 is TGTGCCAGCAGTCAAGGGACAGGGGGCTTGAGGACTAATGAAAAACTGTTTTTT.

The chain joins TRBV6-4 to TRBJ2-1; D is perhaps TRBD1 or TRBD2 (6 bases each). Deletions cut 2 bases from V and 9 bases from J, with 17 bases between. Germline-derived CDR1 and CDR2 are MRHNA and SNTAGT. This CDR3 comprises 15 residues. CDR3 amino acids: CASSDRGAGSSEQFF. CDR3 bases: TGTGCCAGCAGTGACAGGGGGGCCGGATCCAGTGAGCAGTTCTTC.

By frequency in the sample, this clonotype is medium-sized. The rearrangement uses TRBV20-1 and TRBJ2-1; TRBD2 agrees at 7 bases. With V trimmed by 0 bases and J by 6 bases, 14 bases remained unmatched. CDR1 and CDR2 from the germline V gene are DFQATT and SNEGSKA (reference sequence). The CDR3 sequence is 17 residues long. Here the CDR3 DNA reads TGCAGTGCTAGAGAGTTGACACTAGCGTCCTTTGCCAATGAGCAGTTCTTC. Amino acid sequence: CSARELTLASFANEQFF.

V and J are TRBV12-3 or TRBV12-4 and TRBJ2-3; 10 positions agree with TRBD2. The CDR3 extends over 15 amino acids. The V segment lost 6 bases and the J segment 1 base; nucleotides outside the gene matches: 4. This CDR3 is CASRGGTSGTDTQYF. The DNA of the CDR3 is TGTGCCAGCAGGGGGGGGACTAGCGGCACAGATACGCAGTATTTT.

This chain uses TRBV5-1 with TRBJ2-3; D may be TRBD1 or TRBD2 (5 bases each). This CDR3 comprises 15 residues. V was shortened by 0 bases and J by 6 bases, with 14 bases between the two germline ends. Germline CDR1 reads SGHRS; CDR2 reads YFSETQ. CDR3 nucleotide sequence: TGCGCCAGCAGCTTGGAGGGACCGGCGGTGGATACGCAGTATTTT. Amino acids: CASSLEGPAVDTQYF.

CDR3 sequence reads: CASSLSGLQGQAFF. The CDR3 nucleotides are TGTGCCAGCAGCTTAAGCGGCCTACAGGGCCAAGCTTTCTTT. This chain uses TRBV7-6 with TRBJ1-1, with TRBD1 as a possible D gene (6 bases). V was trimmed by 2 bases and J by 9 bases, leaving 16 bases between them. This CDR3 contains 14 residues. Germline CDR1 is SGHVS and CDR2 is FNYEAQ.

This chain joins TRBV5-1 and TRBJ1-1; no definite D call. Germline V gives CDR1 SGHRS, CDR2 YFSETQ. With 0 bases removed from V and 1 base from J, the gap between germline ends came to 10 bases. The CDR3 has 15 residues. The CDR3 here is CASSLDAGGNTEAFF. CDR3 coding DNA: TGCGCCAGCAGCTTGGACGCGGGAGGGAACACTGAAGCTTTCTTT.

There are a few counts of this clonotype. V is TRBV6-5 and J is TRBJ2-1; 7 nucleotides match TRBD2. Germline V lookup: CDR1 MNHEY, CDR2 SVGAGI. CDR3 length: 17 amino acids. The J segment lost 13 bases and the V segment lost 2 bases, leaving 20 bases of the junction unmatched. CDR3: CASSYGSRSGAGYSQFF. For the CDR3, the DNA is TGTGCCAGCAGTTACGGCTCGAGGTCCGGAGCGGGATACAGTCAGTTCTTC.

The V call is TRBV20-1, the J call TRBJ1-5; the D is unclear. The CDR3 is made up of 14 amino acids. Germline CDR1 reads DFQATT; CDR2 reads SNEGSKA (reference sequence). The DNA for the CDR3 is TGCAGGGCTCCTAGGGAGTGGAGCAATCAGCCCCAGCATTTT. Protein sequence: CRAPREWSNQPQHF.

The table lists this clonotype with many counts. The chain couples TRBV29-1 to TRBJ2-1; 9 bases are shared with TRBD1. The germline V gene has CDR1 SQVTM and CDR2 ANQGSEA. The length of the CDR3 is 13 residues. V lost 6 bases, J lost 7 bases, and 7 bases stayed unmatched. The CDR3 spells CSVGQGFGNEQFF. CDR3 sequence (DNA): TGCAGCGTCGGACAGGGGTTTGGAAATGAGCAGTTCTTC.

The CDR3 region is CASSGPWEQYF. CDR3 in DNA: TGTGCCAGCTCGGGACCGTGGGAGCAGTACTTC. The rearrangement links TRBV28 to TRBJ2-7; possibly TRBD1 or TRBD2 for D (5 bases each). Trimming removed 8 bases from V and 7 bases from J, with 12 bases in between. This CDR3 is 11 amino acids long. Germline V CDR1 and CDR2: MDHEN, SYDVKM. Looking up the rest from reference TRBV28 and TRBJ2-7 gives the full variable domain: DVKVTQSSRYLVKRTGEKVFLECVQDMDHENMFWYRQDPGLGLRLIYFSYDVKMKEKGDIPEGYSVSREKKERFSLILESASTNQTSMYLCASSGPWEQYFGPGTRLTVT.

The chain combines TRBV5-1 with TRBJ1-1; maybe TRBD1 (5 bases). The CDR3 consists of 14 residues. V shed 0 bases and J shed 5 bases, with 11 bases lying between them. Per germline, CDR1 SGHRS and CDR2 YFSETQ. The CDR3 is CASSLAGTQTEAFF. The CDR3 region has the DNA TGCGCCAGCAGCTTGGCCGGGACCCAAACTGAAGCTTTCTTT.

This clonotype came up many times. The rearrangement joins TRBV23-1 to TRBJ2-2, with D maybe TRBD2 (5 bases). TRBV23-1 is annotated as an ORF whose role is uncertain. CDR3 size: 14 residues. With 7 bases removed from V and 3 bases from J, the gap between germline ends came to 12 bases. The CDR3 region has the DNA TGCGCCAGCAATCGCAACGGGGACACCGGGGAGCTGTTTTTT. Protein product: CASNRNGDTGELFF.

This clonotype has ten or more counts. The chain joins TRBV20-1 to TRBJ2-2; TRBD2 matches at 8 bases. V gave up 0 bases and J gave up 3 bases; unmatched junction bases: 3. In germline, CDR1 is DFQATT, CDR2 SNEGSKA (reference sequence). CDR3 length equals 15 residues. The CDR3 is CSARDTGGYTGELFF. In nucleotides, the CDR3 is TGCAGTGCTAGAGATACGGGAGGGTACACCGGGGAGCTGTTTTTT.

The chain employs TRBV3-1 and TRBJ2-7, with 9 bases aligning to TRBD2. The V segment lost 5 bases and the J segment 6 bases; nucleotides outside the gene matches: 14. The CDR3 has 16 amino acids. The germline CDR1 and CDR2 sequences are LGHDT and YNNKEL (reference sequence). CDR3 sequence: CASSSLRPGLAGEQYF. For the CDR3, the DNA is TGTGCCAGCAGCTCCCTTCGACCGGGACTAGCCGGCGAGCAGTACTTC.

This clonotype has ten or more counts. The genes are TRBV6-6 and TRBJ2-1; the D is unclear. The germline CDR1 and CDR2 sequences are MNHNY and SVGAGI (reference sequence). V lost 6 bases to trimming and J lost 5 bases, with 14 bases between them. The CDR3 sequence is 14 residues long. The CDR3 region is CASSPIGRDNEQFF. The CDR3 nucleotides read TGTGCCAGCAGCCCTATCGGGCGAGACAATGAGCAGTTCTTC.

This clonotype was seen a handful of times. The rearrangement uses TRBV7-3 and TRBJ1-1; D may be TRBD1 (6 bases). This CDR3 contains 16 residues. CDR1 SGHTA and CDR2 FQGTGA come from the germline V gene. V gave up 6 bases and J gave up 0 bases, with 17 bases separating them. This chain's CDR3 is CASSTGKTHMNTEAFF. The CDR3 DNA follows: TGTGCCAGCAGTACAGGGAAAACTCACATGAACACTGAAGCTTTCTTT.